Presented here are 5 T cell receptor beta chains from one specimen sequenced in a study of spatial heterogeneity in lung cancer. A single record per CDR3 protein comes from TCRdb applying MiXCR to the 5' RACE reads. This sample has roughly 17,000 distinct CDR3 sequences, with 5% to 8% found just once. No antigen has been identified for these receptors. Whole-study results and caveats: The number of expanded tumor alpha and beta chains correlated with mutation number.

Time point in this sample: sample taken at primary tumor resection. The source was lung tumor tissue, collected at surgery. These receptors were taken from a male donor with early-stage non-small cell lung cancer.

In its sample, this clonotype ranks as medium-sized. A library made for alpha chains picked up this beta chain off target, so its size means little. This chain uses TRBV6-5 with TRBJ1-1, with 7 bases lining up with TRBD1. The CDR3 runs to 14 residues. The trim removed 4 bases at V and 1 base at J, leaving 3 bases unmatched. Germline CDR1 reads MNHEY; CDR2 reads SVGAGI. The DNA for the CDR3 is TGTGCCAGCAGTTCTCGGACAGGGAACACTGAAGCTTTCTTT. The encoded protein is CASSSRTGNTEAFF.

There are many counts of this clonotype. Since it is a stray read in a library aimed at alpha chains, this beta chain has a size that is not meaningful. This chain connects TRBV6-2 or TRBV6-3 to TRBJ2-2; 7 nucleotides match TRBD2. CDR3 length: 15 residues. V was pared by 7 bases and J by 0 bases, with 5 bases of the junction left unmatched. CDR1 and CDR2 from the germline V gene are MNHEY and SVGEGT. CDR3 bases: TGTGCCAGCACAGGAGCGGGGTCGAACACCGGGGAGCTGTTTTTT. Its protein is CASTGAGSNTGELFF.

At least ten counts were recorded for this clonotype. The library was built for alpha chains, so this beta chain is an off-target read and its size means little. V is TRBV18 and J is TRBJ2-7; no firm D call. Trimming took off 6 bases at V and 0 bases at J, with 9 bases between the two ends. CDR1 is KGHSH, CDR2 LQKENI, per germline. The CDR3 totals 13 residues. In DNA form, the CDR3 reads TGTGCCAGCTCGAAGGCGGCCTCCTACGAGCAGTACTTC. The encoded protein is CASSKAASYEQYF.

In its sample, this clonotype is large. This beta chain lies outside the target of a library built for alpha chains; its clone size means little. This chain links TRBV29-1 with TRBJ2-3; tentatively, D is TRBD2 (5 bases). V was pared by 5 bases and J by 4 bases, with 13 bases between. This CDR3 comprises 13 residues. Looked up from germline, CDR1 is SQVTM and CDR2 is ANQGSEA. The CDR3 reads CSVSNLEADTQYF. CDR3 DNA: TGCAGCGTTTCGAACCTGGAGGCAGATACGCAGTATTTT.

Ten or more counts support this clonotype. This beta chain came through as a stray read in a library set up for alpha chains, and its size says little. The chain carries TRBV12-3 or TRBV12-4 and TRBJ1-5, with no clear D. Trimming removed 3 bases at V and 10 bases at J, with 10 bases between. CDR3 length: 12 amino acids. The CDR3 is CASSFPGGPQHF. CDR3 coding DNA: TGTGCCAGCAGTTTCCCGGGAGGACCCCAGCATTTT.